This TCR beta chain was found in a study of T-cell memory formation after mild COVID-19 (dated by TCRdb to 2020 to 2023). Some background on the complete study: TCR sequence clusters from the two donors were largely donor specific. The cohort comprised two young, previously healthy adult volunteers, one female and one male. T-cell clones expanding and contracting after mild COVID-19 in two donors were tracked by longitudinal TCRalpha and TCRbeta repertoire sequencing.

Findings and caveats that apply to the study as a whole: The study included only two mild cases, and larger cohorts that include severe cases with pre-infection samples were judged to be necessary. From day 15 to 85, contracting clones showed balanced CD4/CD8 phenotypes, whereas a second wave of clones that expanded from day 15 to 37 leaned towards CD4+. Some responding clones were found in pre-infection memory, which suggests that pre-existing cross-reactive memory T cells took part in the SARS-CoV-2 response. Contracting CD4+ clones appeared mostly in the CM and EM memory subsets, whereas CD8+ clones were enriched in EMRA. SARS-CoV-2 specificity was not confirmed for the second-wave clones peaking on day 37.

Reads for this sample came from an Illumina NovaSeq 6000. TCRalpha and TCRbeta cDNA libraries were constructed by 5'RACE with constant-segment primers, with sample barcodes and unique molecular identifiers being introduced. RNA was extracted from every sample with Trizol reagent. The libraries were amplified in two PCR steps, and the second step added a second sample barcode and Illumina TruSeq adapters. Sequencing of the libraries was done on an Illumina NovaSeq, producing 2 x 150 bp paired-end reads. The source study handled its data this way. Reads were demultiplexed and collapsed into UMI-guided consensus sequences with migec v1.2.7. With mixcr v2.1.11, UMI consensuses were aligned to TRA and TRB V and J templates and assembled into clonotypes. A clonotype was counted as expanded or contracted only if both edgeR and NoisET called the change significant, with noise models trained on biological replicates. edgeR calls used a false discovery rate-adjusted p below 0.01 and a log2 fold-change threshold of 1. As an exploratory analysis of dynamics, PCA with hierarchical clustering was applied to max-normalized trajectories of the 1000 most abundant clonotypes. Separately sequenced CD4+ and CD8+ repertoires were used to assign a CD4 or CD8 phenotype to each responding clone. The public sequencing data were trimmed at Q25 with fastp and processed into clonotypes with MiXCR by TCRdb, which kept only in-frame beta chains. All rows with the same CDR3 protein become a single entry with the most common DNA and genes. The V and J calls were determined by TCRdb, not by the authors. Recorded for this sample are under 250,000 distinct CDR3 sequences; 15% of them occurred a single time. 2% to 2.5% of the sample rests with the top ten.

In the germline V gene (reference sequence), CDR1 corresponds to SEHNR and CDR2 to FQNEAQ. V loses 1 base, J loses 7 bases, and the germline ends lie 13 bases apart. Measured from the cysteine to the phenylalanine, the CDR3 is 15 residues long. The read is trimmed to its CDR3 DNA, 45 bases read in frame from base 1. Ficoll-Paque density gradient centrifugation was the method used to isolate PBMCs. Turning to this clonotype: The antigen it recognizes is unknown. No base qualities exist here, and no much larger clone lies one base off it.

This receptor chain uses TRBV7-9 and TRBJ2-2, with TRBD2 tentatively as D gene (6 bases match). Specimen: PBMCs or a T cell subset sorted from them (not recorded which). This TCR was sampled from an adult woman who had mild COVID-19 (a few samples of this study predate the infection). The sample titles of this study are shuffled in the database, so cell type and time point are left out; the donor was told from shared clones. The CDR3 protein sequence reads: CASSLVTGLFGELFF. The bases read TGTGCCAGCAGCTTAGTTACGGGACTTTTCGGGGAGCTGTTTTTT.